This is a list of T cell receptor beta chains from one sample in a study of T cell responses to AZD1222 COVID-19 vaccine. Data came from immunoSEQ multiplex PCR; TCRdb stores just in-frame clones and leaves some out. The data contain about 180,000 clones, just under 90% of them singletons. This specimen was peripheral blood, taken 28 days after the second dose of the MenACWY control vaccine. These receptors originate from an adult who received the MenACWY meningococcal vaccine as a control. Both conserved end residues are part of each CDR3. Fields, in order: D gene, CDR3 length, J gene, clone size, V gene, CDR3 protein, CDR3 DNA. The D gene is left open where the match is weak. Rows give clone size only sometimes, using once, few, many, or a class for an expanded clone.

d_gene: TRBD1; len: 16; j_gene: TRBJ1-5; abundance: -; v_gene: TRBV10-3; CDR3aa: CAISGSQGAGNQPQHF; CDR3nt: TGTGCCATCAGTGGATCACAGGGGGCGGGCAATCAGCCCCAGCATTTT
d_gene: TRBD1; len: 16; j_gene: TRBJ1-2; abundance: -; v_gene: TRBV5-4; CDR3aa: CASSWWDSSSNYGYTF; CDR3nt: TGTGCCAGCAGCTGGTGGGACAGCTCCTCTAACTATGGCTACACCTTC
d_gene: -; len: 13; j_gene: TRBJ1-2; abundance: -; v_gene: TRBV5-1; CDR3aa: CASSLRTDRGYTF; CDR3nt: TGCGCCAGCAGCTTGAGGACAGATAGGGGCTACACCTTC
d_gene: -; len: 11; j_gene: TRBJ1-1; abundance: -; v_gene: TRBV12-3/TRBV12-4; CDR3aa: CASSPGLLAFF; CDR3nt: TGTGCCAGCAGTCCGGGACTCTTAGCTTTCTTT
d_gene: TRBD1; len: 13; j_gene: TRBJ1-2; abundance: -; v_gene: TRBV7-3; CDR3aa: CASSRTGGGGYTF; CDR3nt: TGTGCCAGCAGCCGGACAGGGGGCGGTGGCTACACCTTC
d_gene: -; len: 14; j_gene: TRBJ1-1; abundance: -; v_gene: TRBV2; CDR3aa: CASSLGYVNTEAFF; CDR3nt: TGTGCCAGCAGTCTAGGTTATGTGAACACTGAAGCTTTCTTT
d_gene: -; len: 14; j_gene: TRBJ2-6; abundance: few; v_gene: TRBV3-1/TRBV3-2; CDR3aa: CASVDRSGANVLTF; CDR3nt: TGTGCCAGCGTAGATCGGAGTGGGGCCAACGTCCTGACTTTC
d_gene: -; len: 14; j_gene: TRBJ1-4; abundance: -; v_gene: TRBV3-1/TRBV3-2; CDR3aa: CASSLRLANEKLFF; CDR3nt: TGTGCCAGCAGCCTCAGGCTAGCTAATGAAAAACTGTTTTTT
d_gene: -; len: 14; j_gene: TRBJ1-4; abundance: -; v_gene: TRBV4-2; CDR3aa: CASSPEATGEKLFF; CDR3nt: TGTGCCAGCAGCCCCGAGGCGACGGGTGAAAAACTGTTTTTT
d_gene: -; len: 17; j_gene: TRBJ2-3; abundance: -; v_gene: TRBV21-1; CDR3aa: CASSKAGERGSTDTQYF; CDR3nt: TGTGCCAGCAGCAAAGCTGGCGAGCGGGGATCCACAGATACGCAGTATTTT
d_gene: -; len: 15; j_gene: TRBJ2-6; abundance: -; v_gene: TRBV18; CDR3aa: CASSPPGAGANVLTF; CDR3nt: TGTGCCAGCTCACCACCGGGGGCTGGGGCCAACGTCCTGACTTTC
d_gene: -; len: 15; j_gene: TRBJ2-1; abundance: -; v_gene: TRBV7-2; CDR3aa: CASSLVGGAYNEQFF; CDR3nt: TGTGCCAGCAGCTTAGTAGGGGGGGCCTACAATGAGCAGTTCTTC
d_gene: TRBD1; len: 14; j_gene: TRBJ1-5; abundance: -; v_gene: TRBV5-5; CDR3aa: CASRRDRVNQPQHF; CDR3nt: TGTGCCAGCAGACGGGACAGGGTTAATCAGCCCCAGCATTTT
d_gene: -; len: 19; j_gene: TRBJ2-3; abundance: -; v_gene: TRBV21-1; CDR3aa: CASSRDHWKGTPRPDTQYF; CDR3nt: TGTGCCAGCAGCAGAGATCACTGGAAGGGGACCCCCAGGCCAGATACGCAGTATTTT
d_gene: -; len: 12; j_gene: TRBJ2-7; abundance: -; v_gene: TRBV7-2; CDR3aa: CASSPSLYEQYF; CDR3nt: TGTGCCAGCAGCCCCTCACTCTACGAGCAGTACTTC
d_gene: -; len: 14; j_gene: TRBJ2-7; abundance: -; v_gene: TRBV11-2; CDR3aa: CASSPLQLAYEQYF; CDR3nt: TGTGCCAGCAGCCCTCTGCAACTAGCCTACGAGCAGTACTTC
d_gene: -; len: 14; j_gene: TRBJ1-1; abundance: -; v_gene: TRBV28; CDR3aa: CASSLVSIDTEAFF; CDR3nt: TGTGCCAGCAGTTTAGTCAGCATCGACACTGAAGCTTTCTTT
d_gene: -; len: 16; j_gene: TRBJ1-5; abundance: -; v_gene: TRBV5-5; CDR3aa: CASSLGADRSNQPQHF; CDR3nt: TGTGCCAGCAGCTTGGGGGCAGACCGTAGCAATCAGCCCCAGCATTTT
d_gene: -; len: 12; j_gene: TRBJ1-5; abundance: -; v_gene: TRBV10-3; CDR3aa: CAISESTQPQHF; CDR3nt: TGTGCCATCAGTGAGTCGACCCAGCCCCAGCATTTT
d_gene: TRBD1; len: 14; j_gene: TRBJ2-5; abundance: -; v_gene: TRBV29-1; CDR3aa: CSAKDRGGKETQYF; CDR3nt: TGCAGCGCAAAGGACAGGGGGGGAAAAGAGACCCAGTACTTC
d_gene: TRBD2; len: 16; j_gene: TRBJ2-3; abundance: -; v_gene: TRBV2; CDR3aa: CASSGLSGTSTDTQYF; CDR3nt: TGTGCCAGCAGTGGACTTAGCGGGACTAGCACAGATACGCAGTATTTT
d_gene: -; len: 13; j_gene: TRBJ2-1; abundance: -; v_gene: TRBV10-3; CDR3aa: CAITPGGTNEQFF; CDR3nt: TGTGCCATCACCCCAGGAGGGACGAATGAGCAGTTCTTC
d_gene: -; len: 16; j_gene: TRBJ2-1; abundance: -; v_gene: TRBV11-2; CDR3aa: CASSLEPGSSYNEQFF; CDR3nt: TGTGCCAGCAGCTTAGAACCAGGGAGCTCCTACAATGAGCAGTTCTTC
d_gene: TRBD1; len: 17; j_gene: TRBJ2-5; abundance: -; v_gene: TRBV5-4; CDR3aa: CASSLGPGQRNQETQYF; CDR3nt: TGTGCCAGCAGCTTGGGACCGGGACAGAGAAATCAAGAGACCCAGTACTTC
d_gene: -; len: 16; j_gene: TRBJ2-6; abundance: -; v_gene: TRBV19; CDR3aa: CASRGRAASGANVLTF; CDR3nt: TGTGCCAGTAGGGGACGGGCTGCATCTGGGGCCAACGTCCTGACTTTC
d_gene: -; len: 12; j_gene: TRBJ1-2; abundance: -; v_gene: TRBV28; CDR3aa: CASTSGGYGYTF; CDR3nt: TGTGCCAGCACCTCAGGAGGCTATGGCTACACCTTC
d_gene: -; len: 13; j_gene: TRBJ1-1; abundance: -; v_gene: TRBV10-3; CDR3aa: CAISAGQGTEAFF; CDR3nt: TGTGCCATCAGTGCGGGGCAGGGAACTGAAGCTTTCTTT
d_gene: -; len: 14; j_gene: TRBJ2-7; abundance: -; v_gene: TRBV4-3; CDR3aa: CASSQTTNSYEQYF; CDR3nt: TGCGCCAGCAGCCAAACGACTAATTCCTACGAGCAGTACTTC
d_gene: -; len: 14; j_gene: TRBJ1-2; abundance: -; v_gene: TRBV3-1/TRBV3-2; CDR3aa: CASSQVQGRGGYTF; CDR3nt: TGTGCCAGCAGCCAAGTCCAGGGGAGAGGGGGCTACACCTTC
d_gene: TRBD1; len: 16; j_gene: TRBJ1-1; abundance: -; v_gene: TRBV28; CDR3aa: CASMFVPGQKTSEAFF; CDR3nt: TGTGCCAGCATGTTTGTCCCGGGACAGAAAACAAGTGAAGCTTTCTTT
d_gene: TRBD1; len: 15; j_gene: TRBJ2-7; abundance: -; v_gene: TRBV28; CDR3aa: CASSPPGTGNYEQYF; CDR3nt: TGTGCCAGCAGTCCCCCCGGGACAGGGAACTACGAGCAGTACTTC
d_gene: -; len: 15; j_gene: TRBJ2-7; abundance: -; v_gene: TRBV7-9; CDR3aa: CASSPTDSLFYEQYF; CDR3nt: TGTGCCAGCAGCCCGACCGACAGTCTATTCTACGAGCAGTACTTC
d_gene: -; len: 16; j_gene: TRBJ2-6; abundance: once; v_gene: TRBV28; CDR3aa: CASSGAALSGANVLTF; CDR3nt: TGTGCCAGCAGTGGGGCTGCCCTCTCTGGGGCCAACGTCCTGACTTTC
d_gene: TRBD1; len: 12; j_gene: TRBJ1-2; abundance: -; v_gene: TRBV19; CDR3aa: CASGTGDYGYTF; CDR3nt: TGTGCCAGCGGGACAGGGGATTATGGCTACACCTTC
d_gene: -; len: 14; j_gene: TRBJ1-1; abundance: -; v_gene: TRBV4-3; CDR3aa: CASSQGRDGTEAFF; CDR3nt: TGCGCCAGCAGCCAAGGCCGGGATGGGACTGAAGCTTTCTTT
d_gene: -; len: 14; j_gene: TRBJ1-5; abundance: -; v_gene: TRBV6-5; CDR3aa: CASSYLPGYQPQHF; CDR3nt: TGTGCCAGCAGTTACCTTCCGGGATACCAGCCCCAGCATTTT
d_gene: -; len: 15; j_gene: TRBJ1-2; abundance: once; v_gene: TRBV13; CDR3aa: CASRFRGGFYYGYTF; CDR3nt: TGTGCCAGCAGGTTCAGGGGCGGTTTCTACTATGGCTACACCTTC
d_gene: -; len: 17; j_gene: TRBJ1-5; abundance: -; v_gene: TRBV4-2; CDR3aa: CASSQGQGSRDGQPQHF; CDR3nt: TGTGCCAGCAGCCAAGGGCAGGGATCCCGAGACGGTCAGCCCCAGCATTTT
d_gene: TRBD2; len: 16; j_gene: TRBJ2-3; abundance: -; v_gene: TRBV4-3; CDR3aa: CASSQLLAGSGDTQYF; CDR3nt: TGCGCCAGCAGCCAACTTTTAGCGGGATCTGGAGATACGCAGTATTTT
d_gene: TRBD2; len: 16; j_gene: TRBJ2-4; abundance: -; v_gene: TRBV11-2; CDR3aa: CASSPLAGGPGNIQYF; CDR3nt: TGTGCCAGCAGCCCTCTGGCGGGAGGGCCGGGAAACATTCAGTACTTC
d_gene: -; len: 15; j_gene: TRBJ2-3; abundance: -; v_gene: TRBV5-1; CDR3aa: CASSPGAGYTDTQYF; CDR3nt: TGCGCCAGCAGCCCTGGGGCAGGGTACACAGATACGCAGTATTTT
d_gene: -; len: 14; j_gene: TRBJ2-7; abundance: -; v_gene: TRBV7-9; CDR3aa: CASSPGPVIYEQYF; CDR3nt: TGTGCCAGCAGCCCCGGACCGGTGATCTACGAGCAGTACTTC
d_gene: -; len: 13; j_gene: TRBJ1-1; abundance: few; v_gene: TRBV18; CDR3aa: CASSIQSDTEAFF; CDR3nt: TGTGCCAGCTCCATACAATCGGACACTGAAGCTTTCTTT
d_gene: -; len: 12; j_gene: TRBJ1-3; abundance: few; v_gene: TRBV29-1; CDR3aa: CSVVSSGNTIYF; CDR3nt: TGCAGCGTTGTGAGCTCTGGAAACACCATATATTTT
d_gene: -; len: 15; j_gene: TRBJ2-3; abundance: large; v_gene: TRBV9; CDR3aa: CASSVGIASTDTQYF; CDR3nt: TGTGCCAGCAGCGTAGGGATAGCGTCCACAGATACGCAGTATTTT